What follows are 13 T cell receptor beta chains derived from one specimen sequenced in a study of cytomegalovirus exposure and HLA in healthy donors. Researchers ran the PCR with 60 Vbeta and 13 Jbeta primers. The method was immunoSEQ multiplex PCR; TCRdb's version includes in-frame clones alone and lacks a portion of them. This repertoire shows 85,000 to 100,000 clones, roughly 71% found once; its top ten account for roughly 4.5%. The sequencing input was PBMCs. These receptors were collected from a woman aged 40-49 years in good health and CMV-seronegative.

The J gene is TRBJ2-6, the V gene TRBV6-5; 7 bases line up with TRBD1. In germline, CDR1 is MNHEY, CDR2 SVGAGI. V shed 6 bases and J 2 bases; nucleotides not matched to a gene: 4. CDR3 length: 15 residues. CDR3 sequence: CASSLDRAGANVLTF. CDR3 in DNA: TGTGCCAGCAGCCTCGACAGGGCTGGGGCCAACGTCCTGACTTTC.

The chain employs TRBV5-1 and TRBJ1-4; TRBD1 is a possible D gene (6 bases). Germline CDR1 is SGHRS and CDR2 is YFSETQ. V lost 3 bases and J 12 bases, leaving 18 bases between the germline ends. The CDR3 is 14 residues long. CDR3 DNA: TGCGCCAGCAGCTCCTCAGGTGGCTCAGGGGAACTGTTTTTT. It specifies CASSSSGGSGELFF.

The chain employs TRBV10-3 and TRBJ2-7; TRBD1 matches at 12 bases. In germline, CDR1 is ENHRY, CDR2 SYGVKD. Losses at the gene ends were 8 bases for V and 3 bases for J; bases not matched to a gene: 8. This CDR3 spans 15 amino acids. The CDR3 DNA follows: TGTGCCATCGGCCCCGGGACAGGGGGCTACTACGAGCAGTACTTC. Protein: CAIGPGTGGYYEQYF.

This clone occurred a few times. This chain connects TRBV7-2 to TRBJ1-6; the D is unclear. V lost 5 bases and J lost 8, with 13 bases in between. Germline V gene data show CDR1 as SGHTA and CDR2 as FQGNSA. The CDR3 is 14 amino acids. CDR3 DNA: TGTGCCAGCAGCCCCCGCTTAGTGGATTCACCCCTCCACTTT. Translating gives CASSPRLVDSPLHF.

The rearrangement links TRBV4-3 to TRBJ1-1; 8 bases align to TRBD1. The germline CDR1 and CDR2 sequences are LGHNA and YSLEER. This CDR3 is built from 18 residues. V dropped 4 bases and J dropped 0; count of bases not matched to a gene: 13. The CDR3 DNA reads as TGCGCCAGCAGCCCCTATCCCCCGGGACAGGCGATGAACACTGAAGCTTTCTTT. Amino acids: CASSPYPPGQAMNTEAFF.

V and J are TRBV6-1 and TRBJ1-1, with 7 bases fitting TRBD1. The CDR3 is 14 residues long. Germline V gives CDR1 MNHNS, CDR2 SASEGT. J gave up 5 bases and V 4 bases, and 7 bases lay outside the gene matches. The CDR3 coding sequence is TGTGCCAGCAGTGTAGAACAGGGGTGGACTGAAGCTTTCTTT. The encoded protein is CASSVEQGWTEAFF.

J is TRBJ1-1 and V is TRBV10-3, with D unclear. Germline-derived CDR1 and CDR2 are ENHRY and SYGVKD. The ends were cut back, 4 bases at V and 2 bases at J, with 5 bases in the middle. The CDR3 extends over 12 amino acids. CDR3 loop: CAISGGNTEAFF. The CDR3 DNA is TGTGCCATCAGTGGAGGAAACACTGAAGCTTTCTTT.

Here the CDR3 reads CASSQYQGLAGGRREQFF. The CDR3 nucleotides are TGCGCCAGCAGCCAATATCAAGGACTAGCGGGGGGGCGCCGTGAGCAGTTCTTC. The chain couples TRBV4-1 to TRBJ2-1; 15 bases align to TRBD2. Germline CDR1 is MGHRA and CDR2 is YSYEKL. The CDR3 runs to 18 residues. V dropped 2 bases and J dropped 9; count of bases not matched to a gene: 11.

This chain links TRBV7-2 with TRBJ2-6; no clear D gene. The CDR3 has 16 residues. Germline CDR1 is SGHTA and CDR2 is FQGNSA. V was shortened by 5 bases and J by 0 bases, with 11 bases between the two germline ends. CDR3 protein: CASSPVTGSGANVLTF. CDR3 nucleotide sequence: TGTGCCAGCAGCCCGGTGACGGGCTCTGGGGCCAACGTCCTGACTTTC.

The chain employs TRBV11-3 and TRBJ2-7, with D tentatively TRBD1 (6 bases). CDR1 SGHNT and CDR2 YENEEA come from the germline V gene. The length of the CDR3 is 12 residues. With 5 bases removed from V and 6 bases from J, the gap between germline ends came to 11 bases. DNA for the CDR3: TGTGCCAGCAGCAAAGGGGGAATCGAGCAGTACTTC. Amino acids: CASSKGGIEQYF.

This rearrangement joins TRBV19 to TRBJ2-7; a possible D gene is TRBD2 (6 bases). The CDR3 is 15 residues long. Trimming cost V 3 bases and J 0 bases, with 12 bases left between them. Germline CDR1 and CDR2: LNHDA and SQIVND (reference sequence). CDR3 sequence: CASSIGRDFSYEQYF. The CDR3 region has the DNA TGTGCCAGTAGTATTGGCCGGGACTTCTCCTACGAGCAGTACTTC.

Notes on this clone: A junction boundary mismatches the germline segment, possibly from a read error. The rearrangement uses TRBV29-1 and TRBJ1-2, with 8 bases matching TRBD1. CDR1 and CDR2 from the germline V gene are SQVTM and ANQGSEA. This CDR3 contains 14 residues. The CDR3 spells CSVQEGQGKYGYTF. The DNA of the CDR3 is TGCAGCGTTCAAGAAGGACAGGGAAAGTATGGCTACACCTTC. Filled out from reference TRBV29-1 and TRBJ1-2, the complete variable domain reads SAVISQKPSRDICQRGTSLTIQCQVDSQVTMMFWYRQQPGQSLTLIATANQGSEATYESGFVIDKFPISRPNLTFSTLTVSNMSPEDSSIYLCSVQEGQGKYGYTFGSGTRLTVV.

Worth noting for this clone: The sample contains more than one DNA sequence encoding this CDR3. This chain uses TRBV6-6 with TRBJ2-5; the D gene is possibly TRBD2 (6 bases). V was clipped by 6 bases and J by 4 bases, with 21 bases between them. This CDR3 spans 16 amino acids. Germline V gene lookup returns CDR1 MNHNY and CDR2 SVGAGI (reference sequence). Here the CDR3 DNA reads TGTGCCAGCAGCGTTAAAACTGGGGTGGGGGGAGAGACCCAGTACTTC. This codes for CASSVKTGVGGETQYF.